This TCR beta chain was obtained from a study of T cells expressing NK-cell markers. Study findings and constraints: Among several donors, these clonotypes also ranked first in the CD3+CD56-NKG2C+ fraction. In 5 or 6 donors, dominant CD3+CD56+NKG2C+ clonotypes ranked among the top 10 CD8+ clonotypes.

The length of the CDR3 is 19 residues. Per germline, CDR1 SGHRS and CDR2 YFSETQ. A remark on this clonotype: Its target is unknown.

After re-calling the 5' RACE reads, TCRdb lists one entry per CDR3 protein, DNA absent. This sample contains a few hundred thousand distinct CDR3 sequences. The sequence came from a man between 18 and 69 years old in good health. Sequenced sample: blood T cells: a sorted CD56 or NKG2C T cell subset, CD4+ or CD8+ T cells, or bulk PBMC T cells (not recorded which). The chain combines TRBV5-1 with TRBJ2-2; no DNA is available, so the TRBD2 call from TCRdb remains unchecked. CDR3 in amino acids: CASSLGDWRGGADTGELFF.